The 23 T cell receptor beta chains reported below all come from one sample, sequenced in a study of CD8+ T cells in alopecia areata. Reverse transcribed after extraction, RNA yielded cDNA as the sequencing template. TCRdb's table, derived via immunoSEQ multiplex PCR, lists solely in-frame clones and lacks some. Here the sample spans about 14,000 clones, 45% to 65% being singletons. Researchers sorted CD4+ cells into CD25+CD127- cells for several patients. The specimen was CD4+ Tregs sorted from blood. The receptors come from a human donor with alopecia areata.

This chain joins TRBV5-1 and TRBJ2-7; D call uncertain. The CDR3 length is 11 residues. V was cut by 0 bases and J by 5 bases, with 3 bases left in between. The germline V gene encodes CDR1 SGHRS and CDR2 YFSETQ. For the CDR3, the DNA is TGCGCCAGCAGCTTGGACCACGAGCAGTACTTC. Translation: CASSLDHEQYF.

The J gene is TRBJ1-4, the V gene TRBV19, with D hard to call. This CDR3 has 12 residues. CDR1 LNHDA and CDR2 SQIVND come from the germline V gene (reference sequence). The germline V and J ends were trimmed by 7 bases and 10 bases, with 13 bases remaining between them. The CDR3 is CASIGRFGKLFF. CDR3 nucleotide sequence: TGTGCCAGTATTGGTAGGTTTGGAAAACTGTTTTTT. Together with reference TRBV19 and TRBJ1-4, the CDR3 gives the full variable domain: DGGITQSPKYLFRKEGQNVTLSCEQNLNHDAMYWYRQDPGQGLRLIYYSQIVNDFQKGDIAEGYSVSREKKESFPLTVTSAQKNPTAFYLCASIGRFGKLFFGSGTQLSVL.

The V and J genes are TRBV6-5 and TRBJ1-2; D unclear. Germline CDR1 is MNHEY and CDR2 is SVGAGI. V was pared by 5 bases and J by 2 bases, with 9 bases between. This CDR3 spans 13 amino acids. The CDR3 region is CASSDTFNYGYTF. In DNA, the CDR3 is TGTGCCAGCAGTGACACCTTCAACTATGGCTACACCTTC.

This clone was seen only once. CDR3 loop: CASSSMPGGTSRGYTF. The DNA for the CDR3 is TGTGCCAGCAGCTCGATGCCGGGAGGGACGAGTCGGGGCTACACCTTC. The chain combines TRBV5-6 with TRBJ1-2; TRBD1 might be the D (5 bases). Germline V gives CDR1 SGHDT, CDR2 YYEEEE. The CDR3 has 16 amino acids. With 3 bases removed from V and 8 bases from J, the gap between germline ends came to 23 bases.

This chain joins TRBV5-1 and TRBJ1-4; D gene ambiguous. CDR3 length: 15 amino acids. Germline V gene sequence: CDR1 SGHRS, CDR2 YFSETQ. Trimming removed 0 bases from V and 7 bases from J, with 13 bases in between. The CDR3 region has the DNA TGCGCCAGCAGCTTGGCCCCGGGCATCCCTGAAAAACTGTTTTTT. Encoded protein: CASSLAPGIPEKLFF. The full variable domain, rest sourced from reference TRBV5-1 and TRBJ1-4, is KAGVTQTPRYLIKTRGQQVTLSCSPISGHRSVSWYQQTPGQGLQFLFEYFSETQRNKGNFPGRFSGRQFSNSRSEMNVSTLELGDSALYLCASSLAPGIPEKLFFGSGTQLSVL.

The chain couples TRBV5-4 to TRBJ2-3; D might be TRBD1 or TRBD2, each matching 5 bases. Germline loops: CDR1 SGHNT, CDR2 YYREEE (reference sequence). The CDR3 length is 14 residues. Trimming removed 4 bases from V and 3 bases from J, with 12 bases in between. CDR3 residues: CASSDWDGTDTQYF. The DNA for the CDR3 is TGTGCCAGCAGCGACTGGGACGGTACAGATACGCAGTATTTT.

V gene TRBV28 combines with J gene TRBJ2-7; D uncertain. The CDR3 spans 14 residues. Germline V CDR1 and CDR2: MDHEN, SYDVKM. V was pared by 5 bases and J by 3 bases, with 14 bases between. CDR3 sequence reads: CASSQLGSYYEQYF. CDR3 bases: TGTGCCAGCAGTCAGCTGGGCAGTTACTACGAGCAGTACTTC.

This sequence joins TRBV28 and TRBJ2-3, with TRBD2 identical over 7 bases. J lost 3 bases, V lost 3 bases, and 9 bases had no gene match. The germline CDR1 and CDR2 sequences are MDHEN and SYDVKM. This CDR3 comprises 16 residues. CDR3 nucleotides: TGTGCCAGCAGTTTTTGGGCGGGAGAGGGGACAGATACGCAGTATTTT. Translation gives CASSFWAGEGTDTQYF.

The J gene is TRBJ1-1, the V gene TRBV10-3, with TRBD1 matching over 9 bases. The V segment lost 4 bases and the J segment 7 bases; nucleotides outside the gene matches: 10. This CDR3 has 15 amino acids. CDR1 ENHRY and CDR2 SYGVKD come from the germline V gene. The CDR3 coding sequence is TGTGCCATCAGTGGACCGGGACAGGGTCTCATTGAAGCTTTCTTT. Its translation: CAISGPGQGLIEAFF.

This clone occurred once. CDR3 region: CASSLSIMNTEAFF. For the CDR3, the DNA is TGTGCCAGCTCACTTTCTATCATGAACACTGAAGCTTTCTTT. The chain recombines TRBV18 with TRBJ1-1; D gene unclear. V was clipped by 4 bases and J by 0 bases, with 9 bases between them. CDR3 length: 14 amino acids. Per germline, CDR1 KGHSH and CDR2 LQKENI.

The chain carries TRBV18 and TRBJ2-1, with TRBD2 identical over 16 bases. This CDR3 has 18 amino acids. Per the germline V gene, CDR1 is KGHSH and CDR2 is LQKENI. The V and J ends lost 3 bases and 3 bases, in that order; junction bases with no gene match: 5. CDR3 coding DNA: TGTGCCAGCTCACCCGGGACTAGCGGGAGGGAGGTCTACAATGAGCAGTTCTTC. Protein: CASSPGTSGREVYNEQFF.

The rearrangement uses TRBV10-3 and TRBJ1-1; D gene uncertain. The CDR3 has 13 amino acids. Germline assignment: CDR1 ENHRY and CDR2 SYGVKD. Trimming removed 4 bases at V and 0 bases at J, with 6 bases between. The CDR3 is CAISAKVNTEAFF. The CDR3 DNA sequence: TGTGCCATCAGTGCGAAGGTGAACACTGAAGCTTTCTTT.

This clone occurred a few times. The rearrangement joins TRBV5-1 to TRBJ1-1; D is possibly TRBD1 (5 bases). Per germline, CDR1 SGHRS and CDR2 YFSETQ. The CDR3 spans 15 residues. Deletions cut 0 bases from V and 1 base from J, with 10 bases between. The CDR3 loop is CASSLGATGNTEAFF. The CDR3 DNA sequence: TGCGCCAGCAGCTTGGGGGCTACAGGGAACACTGAAGCTTTCTTT.

The J gene is TRBJ2-1, the V gene TRBV4-1, with D possibly being TRBD1 or TRBD2 (6 bases each). This CDR3 has 20 residues. Trimming cost V 0 bases and J 8 bases, with 29 bases left between them. Germline V gene data show CDR1 as MGHRA and CDR2 as YSYEKL. This CDR3 reads CASSQDGGLTRVLSSDEQFF. CDR3 nucleotides: TGCGCCAGCAGCCAAGATGGGGGCCTGACTAGGGTCTTATCGTCGGATGAGCAGTTCTTC.

The chain joins TRBV27 to TRBJ2-1; D might be TRBD2 (5 bases). There are 16 residues in the CDR3. Deletions cut 5 bases from V and 8 bases from J, with 22 bases between. CDR1 MNHEY and CDR2 SMNVEV come from the germline V gene (reference sequence). Here the CDR3 DNA reads TGTGCCAGCAGTCCCCCTGGGCGGGTATACATCCATGAGCAGTTCTTC. Amino acids: CASSPPGRVYIHEQFF.

This chain joins TRBV5-1 and TRBJ2-7; a weak D match, TRBD1 (5 bases). Trimming shortened V by 0 bases and J by 2 bases, and 12 bases separated the two germline ends. Germline assignment: CDR1 SGHRS and CDR2 YFSETQ. CDR3 size: 15 residues. The CDR3 DNA sequence: TGCGCCAGCAGCTTGGGGGGCGTACCAGCCTACGAGCAGTACTTC. Translated: CASSLGGVPAYEQYF.

CDR3 sequence: CASSPDPGRASQRQFF. The CDR3 DNA reads TGTGCCAGCTCACCAGACCCCGGGAGGGCCTCCCAACGGCAGTTCTTC. The chain links TRBV18 to TRBJ2-1; 8 bases line up with TRBD2. V shed 2 bases, J shed 12 bases, and the junction held 15 bases outside the gene matches. This CDR3 spans 16 amino acids. CDR1 and CDR2 from the germline V gene are KGHSH and LQKENI.

This clone was seen more than once but under ten times. The J gene is TRBJ2-1, the V gene TRBV28; TRBD1 might be the D (6 bases). The CDR3 is 14 amino acids. Per the germline V gene, CDR1 is MDHEN and CDR2 is SYDVKM. V gave up 7 bases and J gave up 0 bases, with 10 bases separating them. The CDR3, as DNA: TGTGCCAGCACGAAGGACAGCTCCTACAATGAGCAGTTCTTC. The encoded protein is CASTKDSSYNEQFF. Filled out from reference TRBV28 and TRBJ2-1, the complete variable domain reads DVKVTQSSRYLVKRTGEKVFLECVQDMDHENMFWYRQDPGLGLRLIYFSYDVKMKEKGDIPEGYSVSREKKERFSLILESASTNQTSMYLCASTKDSSYNEQFFGPGTRLTVL.

This clone was picked up a small number of times. The chain recombines TRBV5-1 with TRBJ2-5; 9 nucleotides match TRBD1. J gave up 10 bases and V 2 bases, and 12 bases lay outside the gene matches. Germline V gene sequence: CDR1 SGHRS, CDR2 YFSETQ. The CDR3 covers 15 residues. CDR3 region: CASSFGQGLGLDQYF. The CDR3 DNA is TGCGCCAGCAGCTTCGGACAGGGGCTTGGTCTGGACCAGTACTTC.

In its sample, this clone was seen a few times. The chain carries TRBV28 and TRBJ2-5, with 13 bases lining up with TRBD2. This CDR3 has 17 residues. Trimming at V came to 4 bases and at J to 5 bases, leaving 10 bases not matched to a gene. CDR1 is MDHEN, CDR2 SYDVKM, per germline. The CDR3 spells CASSWTSGRVSAETQYF. The CDR3, as DNA: TGTGCCAGCAGTTGGACTAGCGGGAGAGTTTCCGCGGAGACCCAGTACTTC.

The chain recombines TRBV6-5 with TRBJ2-2, with a tentative D call TRBD1 (6 bases). V was pared by 11 bases and J by 4 bases, with 20 bases between. The V gene's germline CDR1 is MNHEY and CDR2 SVGAGI. The CDR3 runs to 15 residues. CDR3 nucleotide sequence: TGTGCCGCGCGAGGGCAGGGGACCCGCACCGGGGAGCTGTTTTTT. The encoded protein is CAARGQGTRTGELFF.

The table lists this clone with a few counts. The rearrangement joins TRBV7-9 to TRBJ2-6; D possibly corresponds to TRBD1 (5 bases). Trimming pared 3 bases from V and 0 bases from J, leaving 6 bases between. CDR1 and CDR2 from the germline V gene are SEHNR and FQNEAQ (reference sequence). There are 15 residues in the CDR3. The CDR3 DNA sequence: TGTGCCAGCAGCTTGACAGTCTCTGGGGCCAACGTCCTGACTTTC. As protein: CASSLTVSGANVLTF. The full variable domain, completed using reference TRBV7-9 and TRBJ2-6, is DTGVSQNPRHKITKRGQNVTFRCDPISEHNRLYWYRQTLGQGPEFLTYFQNEAQLEKSRLLSDRFSAERPKGSFSTLEIQRTEQGDSAMYLCASSLTVSGANVLTFGAGSRLTVL.

The chain joins TRBV9 to TRBJ2-3; 10 bases match TRBD2. V shed 0 bases, J shed 6 bases, and the junction held 16 bases outside the gene matches. The CDR3 consists of 19 residues. Germline-derived CDR1 and CDR2 are SGDLS and YYNGEE. CDR3 sequence reads: CASSVAGLAWIGSEDTQYF. The DNA of the CDR3 is TGTGCCAGCAGCGTAGCGGGACTAGCGTGGATTGGTTCCGAGGATACGCAGTATTTT.